This TCR beta chain originates from a study of shared clonotypes between healthy human individuals. On the study more broadly: Every donor yielded three CD4 naive, three CD4 memory, two CD8 naive and one CD8 memory plate. Study-wide results and limits: Genetic and exposure-history diversity was limited by the few donors. Clonotype sharing across a few donors was observed for 4% to 6.5% of naive CD4 clonotypes. Deeper or shallower sequencing was expected to change how clonotypes are shared among donors.

The CDR3 is made up of 15 amino acids. V lost 3 bases and J lost 6; bases outside the gene matches: 8. Germline V gives CDR1 MGHRA, CDR2 YSYEKL. Concerning this clone itself: What it recognizes is unknown.

Sequenced by immunoSEQ multiplex PCR; TCRdb stores in-frame clones only, minus some. The sample holds some 2,000,000 clones, 85% to 95% seen once. This receptor was obtained from a man between 18 and 35 years old in good health. The sample comprised naive CD4+ T cells sorted from blood. Subset defined: CD45RA+ positively selected. This chain joins TRBV4-1 and TRBJ2-7; 10 nucleotides line up with TRBD2. The CDR3 DNA follows: TGCGCCAGCAGCCAGCCTACTAGCGGGGTGGTCGAGCAGTACTTC. Encoded protein: CASSQPTSGVVEQYF.